This T cell receptor (beta chain) comes out of a study of blood T cells in healthy people across ages. Primers used in a second PCR of roughly 6 to 11 cycles were a sample-barcoded 5' primer and a J-beta primer mix. In TCRdb, the 5' RACE reads were re-called with MiXCR into one record per CDR3 protein. The sample includes some 1.4 million distinct CDR3 sequences, 40% to 50% of them seen just once. CDR1 WSHSY and CDR2 SAAADI come from the germline V gene. The V gene lost 3 bases and the J gene lost 8 bases, with 5 bases spanning the gap. This CDR3 has 11 residues. The receptor was isolated from a woman between 18 and 29 years old in good health. J is TRBJ2-1 and V is TRBV10-2; D gene ambiguous. Sequencing was performed on blood. In nucleotides, the CDR3 is TGCGCCAGCAGTGACAGCCATGAGCAGTTCTTC. It codes for CASSDSHEQFF.